Listed below are T cell receptor beta chains from one sample, sequenced in a study of cytotoxic CD8 clonotypes in ibrutinib-treated CLL. The repertoire was sequenced with immunoSEQ multiplex PCR; TCRdb's copy has only in-frame clones and lacks some. The profile covers about 130,000 clones, with around 84% appearing a single time and approximately 3.5% taken by the ten largest. This specimen consisted of PBMCs, obtained after 24 months of ibrutinib treatment. These receptors came from a human donor with chronic lymphocytic leukemia. Both conserved end residues are part of each CDR3. D genes are given only for firm matches. Rows may omit the clone size; those that give it use once, few, many or a size class.

j_call: TRBJ1-6
d_call: .
clone_size: .
v_call: TRBV27
cdr3_nt: TGTGCCAGCAGTCTTATTCGTATTTCACCCCTCCACTTT
cdr3_aa: CASSLIRISPLHF

j_call: TRBJ2-1
d_call: .
clone_size: .
v_call: TRBV7-2
cdr3_nt: TGTGCCAGCAGTCAGTCCAATGAGCAGTTCTTC
cdr3_aa: CASSQSNEQFF

j_call: TRBJ2-2
d_call: TRBD1
clone_size: once
v_call: TRBV6-5
cdr3_nt: TGTGCCAGCAGTCCCGGACAGGGGTGGGGCGGGGAGCTGTTTTTT
cdr3_aa: CASSPGQGWGGELFF

j_call: TRBJ2-3
d_call: .
clone_size: .
v_call: TRBV10-3
cdr3_nt: TGTGCCATCAGTGAGTCGATTCAGGGGATAAGCACAGATACGCAGTATTTT
cdr3_aa: CAISESIQGISTDTQYF

j_call: TRBJ2-3
d_call: TRBD1
clone_size: .
v_call: TRBV11-2
cdr3_nt: TGTGCCAGCAGCTTGGGACAGGGGTTAAGAGATACGCAGTATTTT
cdr3_aa: CASSLGQGLRDTQYF

j_call: TRBJ1-3
d_call: .
clone_size: once
v_call: TRBV6-6
cdr3_nt: TGTGCCAGCAGTTTGGAGGGGACCGGCAACACCATATATTTT
cdr3_aa: CASSLEGTGNTIYF

j_call: TRBJ2-3
d_call: .
clone_size: .
v_call: TRBV7-2
cdr3_nt: TGTGCCAGCAGCTCAACCACAGATACGCAGTATTTT
cdr3_aa: CASSSTTDTQYF

j_call: TRBJ1-4
d_call: TRBD1
clone_size: .
v_call: TRBV27
cdr3_nt: TGTGCCAGCAGCCACAGGGGCGGGGAGGAAAAACTGTTTTTT
cdr3_aa: CASSHRGGEEKLFF

j_call: TRBJ2-5
d_call: TRBD1
clone_size: .
v_call: TRBV5-1
cdr3_nt: TGCGCCAGCAGCTGGGACAGCCAAGAGACCCAGTACTTC
cdr3_aa: CASSWDSQETQYF

j_call: TRBJ1-2
d_call: TRBD1
clone_size: once
v_call: TRBV30
cdr3_nt: TGTGCCTGGACCACAGGGGGCGCCGGATGGGGGTATGGCTACACCTTC
cdr3_aa: CAWTTGGAGWGYGYTF

j_call: TRBJ2-7
d_call: .
clone_size: .
v_call: TRBV7-9
cdr3_nt: TGTGCCAGCAGCTCCCAGGGCTACGAGCAGTACTTC
cdr3_aa: CASSSQGYEQYF

j_call: TRBJ2-5
d_call: .
clone_size: few
v_call: TRBV7-9
cdr3_nt: TGTGCCAGCAGACCGGAAGAGGGGACCCAGTACTTC
cdr3_aa: CASRPEEGTQYF

j_call: TRBJ1-2
d_call: .
clone_size: .
v_call: TRBV7-2
cdr3_nt: TGTGCCAGCAGCTTAGTGGGGGGCCGGGACTATGGCTACACCTTC
cdr3_aa: CASSLVGGRDYGYTF

j_call: TRBJ2-3
d_call: .
clone_size: .
v_call: TRBV5-5
cdr3_nt: TGTGCCAGCAGCTTGGTATCCCCCTCGGATACGCAGTATTTT
cdr3_aa: CASSLVSPSDTQYF

j_call: TRBJ1-5
d_call: TRBD1
clone_size: .
v_call: TRBV19
cdr3_nt: TGTGCCAGTAGTCCCCAGGGACAGAGTAGCAATCAGCCCCAGCATTTT
cdr3_aa: CASSPQGQSSNQPQHF

j_call: TRBJ2-2
d_call: TRBD1
clone_size: .
v_call: TRBV7-2
cdr3_nt: TGTGCCAGCAGCCCCGGGACAGGCGGGGAGCTGTTTTTT
cdr3_aa: CASSPGTGGELFF

j_call: TRBJ2-5
d_call: .
clone_size: .
v_call: TRBV29-1
cdr3_nt: TGCAGCGTCGACAGTGACTGGGAGACCCAGTACTTC
cdr3_aa: CSVDSDWETQYF

j_call: TRBJ2-2
d_call: .
clone_size: .
v_call: TRBV5-1
cdr3_nt: TGCGCCAGCACCCGGACTACACCAACCGGGGAGCTGTTTTTT
cdr3_aa: CASTRTTPTGELFF

j_call: TRBJ1-1
d_call: .
clone_size: .
v_call: TRBV14
cdr3_nt: TGTGCCAGCAGCCAAGAACGGGCCCGACTGGCCGACACTGAAGCTTTCTTT
cdr3_aa: CASSQERARLADTEAFF

j_call: TRBJ1-2
d_call: .
clone_size: .
v_call: TRBV6-1
cdr3_nt: TGTGCCAGCAGTGAGGACAGCCCCTATGGCTACACCTTC
cdr3_aa: CASSEDSPYGYTF

j_call: TRBJ1-1
d_call: .
clone_size: few
v_call: TRBV4-3
cdr3_nt: TGCGCCAGCAGCCAAAACAGGGTGAACACTGAAGCTTTCTTT
cdr3_aa: CASSQNRVNTEAFF

j_call: TRBJ2-2
d_call: .
clone_size: .
v_call: TRBV30
cdr3_nt: TGTGCCTGGAGTGTACAAACGGGCGGGGAGCTGTTTTTT
cdr3_aa: CAWSVQTGGELFF

j_call: TRBJ1-2
d_call: TRBD1
clone_size: .
v_call: TRBV4-2
cdr3_nt: TGTGCCAGCAGCCACCGACAGGGGGCGATGAATGGCTACACCTTC
cdr3_aa: CASSHRQGAMNGYTF

j_call: TRBJ2-7
d_call: TRBD1
clone_size: once
v_call: TRBV7-2
cdr3_nt: TGTGCCAGCAGCTCAGCCCGGGACAGGGCCTACGAGCAGTACTTC
cdr3_aa: CASSSARDRAYEQYF